This entry describes one TCR beta chain. Recovery among Cohort 3 donors was established by two negative PCRs, clearance, or symptom resolution. Germline V CDR1 and CDR2: SGHAT, FQNNGV. This CDR3 is built from 16 residues. J gave up 1 base and V 5 bases, and 11 bases lay outside the gene matches. Original handling: Scientists estimated how many nucleated cells there were by amplifying reference gene primers. Sequencing was performed with immunoSEQ multiplex PCR; in TCRdb, only in-frame clones are kept and a portion is missing. D and trimming were read from the DNA, whereas the V and J calls and clone size are those reported in that table. The data contain hundreds of thousands of clones, about nine tenths of them seen just once; the ten biggest clones take up about 3%. This sample stems from a study of blood T cell repertoires in COVID-19. Study at large: Sites across the United States, Italy and Spain contributed samples from acute and convalescent COVID-19. Sources were T cells, B-cell-depleted T cells, or PBMCs; the material itself was cDNA or gDNA.

Sequenced material: PBMCs or T cells enriched from blood (not recorded which). This chain connects TRBV11-2 to TRBJ2-7; 7 bases map to TRBD2. This receptor was taken from a woman aged 45-59 years who had recovered from COVID-19. The DNA of the CDR3 is TGTGCCAGCAGCCCTCAAGGGACTACAAAATCCTACGAGCAGTACTTC. Its protein is CASSPQGTTKSYEQYF.